One and the same sample provided the 9 T cell receptor beta chains below, sequenced in a study of beta chain features in type 1 diabetes. Study conclusions and caveats: TCRB CDR3s from Type 1 diabetes patients were moderately but significantly shorter in all four CD4+ subsets.

As every portion of the isolated RNA was reverse transcribed, the sequencing read expressed TCRB transcripts. The protocol was immunoSEQ multiplex PCR, while the TCRdb copy is restricted to in-frame clones and leaves out a portion. The sample records hundreds of thousands of clones, about an eighth being singletons. These receptors are not linked to any known antigen. The sample taken for sequencing was naive CD4+ T cells from blood. Source of these receptors: a man aged 18 to 29 with type 1 diabetes.

The chain is built from TRBV7-9 and TRBJ2-1; D is uncertain. CDR3 length equals 13 residues. The ends were cut back, 1 base at V and 4 bases at J, with 5 bases in the middle. In germline, CDR1 is SEHNR, CDR2 FQNEAQ (reference sequence). The CDR3 DNA sequence: TGTGCCAGCAGCTTAGGCAGGTACAATGAGCAGTTCTTC. The encoded protein is CASSLGRYNEQFF.

J is TRBJ2-1 and V is TRBV28; D gene unclear. V lost 6 bases and J 11 bases, leaving 17 bases between the germline ends. CDR3 length: 13 residues. Germline assignment: CDR1 MDHEN and CDR2 SYDVKM. The DNA for the CDR3 is TGTGCCAGCAGGGTCCGGGCCCCTCAGAAGCAGTTCTTC. Translated, it gives CASRVRAPQKQFF.

Points on this clone: One end of the junction does not line up with germline, which may come from a read error. The chain links TRBV30 to TRBJ2-3, with D unclear. Germline CDR1 GTSNPN, CDR2 SVGIG (reference sequence). The CDR3 loop spans 12 amino acids. The CDR3 here is CGWVDVQDTQYF. The CDR3 nucleotides are TGTGGCTGGGTGGACGTGCAAGATACGCAGTATTTT.

This clone was seen a handful of times. This chain connects TRBV5-1 to TRBJ2-6; D is uncertain. Germline-derived CDR1 and CDR2 are SGHRS and YFSETQ. The CDR3 runs 18 residues. Trimming took 0 bases from V and 0 from J, leaving 13 bases between them. The CDR3 spells CASSLDPAGSSGANVLTF. DNA of the CDR3: TGCGCCAGCAGCTTGGATCCGGCAGGCAGCTCTGGGGCCAACGTCCTGACTTTC.

This clone was observed a few times. J is TRBJ2-7 and V is TRBV29-1; D perhaps matches TRBD2 (5 bases). This CDR3 comprises 13 residues. The germline V gene encodes CDR1 SQVTM and CDR2 ANQGSEA. The V and J ends lost 6 bases and 4 bases respectively, with 16 bases between them. CDR3 residues: CSVAGRRRYEQYF. The CDR3 nucleotides are TGCAGCGTGGCTGGGAGAAGGAGGTACGAGCAGTACTTC.

The chain is built from TRBV28 and TRBJ2-1, with D perhaps matching TRBD1 or TRBD2 (5 bases each). CDR3 size: 17 residues. V lost 3 bases and J lost 10, with 25 bases in between. Looked up from germline, CDR1 is MDHEN and CDR2 is SYDVKM. DNA for the CDR3: TGTGCCAGCAGTTTCCTCGAGACGGGACCGGCCCCAGCGGAGCAGTTCTTC. Encoded protein: CASSFLETGPAPAEQFF.

The chain recombines TRBV5-1 with TRBJ1-6; D perhaps matches TRBD1 (6 bases). The V and J ends lost 0 bases and 7 bases respectively, with 11 bases between them. CDR1 is SGHRS and CDR2 is YFSETQ in the germline V gene. This CDR3 comprises 15 residues. The CDR3 DNA follows: TGCGCCAGCAGCTTGGGTGGGCAGGGGAATTCACCCCTCCACTTT. It codes for CASSLGGQGNSPLHF.

The V gene is TRBV4-3, the J gene TRBJ1-5; D is unresolved. Germline V gene data show CDR1 as LGHNA and CDR2 as YSLEER. V lost 0 bases and J 0 bases, leaving 9 bases between the germline ends. The CDR3 length is 16 residues. CDR3: CASSQELEYSNQPQHF. For the CDR3, the DNA is TGCGCCAGCAGCCAAGAACTGGAATATAGCAATCAGCCCCAGCATTTT.

This clone turned up a few times. V and J are TRBV23-1 and TRBJ1-1, with 7 positions matching TRBD1. TRBV23-1 is filed as an ORF, its function uncertain. The CDR3 extends over 15 amino acids. With V trimmed by 1 base and J by 4 bases, 6 bases remained unmatched. CDR3 in amino acids: CASSQLCRGITEAFF. DNA for the CDR3: TGCGCCAGCAGTCAATTATGCAGGGGGATCACTGAAGCTTTCTTT.